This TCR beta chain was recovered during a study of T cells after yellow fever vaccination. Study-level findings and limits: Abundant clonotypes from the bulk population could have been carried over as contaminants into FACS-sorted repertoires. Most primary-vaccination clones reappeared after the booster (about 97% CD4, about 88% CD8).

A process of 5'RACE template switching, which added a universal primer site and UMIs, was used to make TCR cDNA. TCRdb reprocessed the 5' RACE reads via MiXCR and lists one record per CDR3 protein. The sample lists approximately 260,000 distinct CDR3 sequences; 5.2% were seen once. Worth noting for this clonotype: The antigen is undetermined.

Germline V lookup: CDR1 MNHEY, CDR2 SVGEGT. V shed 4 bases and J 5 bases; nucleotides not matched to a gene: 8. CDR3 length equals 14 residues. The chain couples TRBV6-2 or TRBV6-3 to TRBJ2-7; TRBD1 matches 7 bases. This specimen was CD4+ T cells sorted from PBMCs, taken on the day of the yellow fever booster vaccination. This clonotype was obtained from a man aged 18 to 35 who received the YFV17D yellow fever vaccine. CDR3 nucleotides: TGTGCCAGCAGTTCGGGGACAGTCAGGGACGAGCAGTACGTC. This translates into CASSSGTVRDEQYV.